This TCR beta chain was sequenced during a study of preoperative IRX-2 immunotherapy in early breast cancer (dated by TCRdb to about 2019). A remark on this clone: The target of this receptor is not known. Nothing much larger sits one base from this clone, and base qualities are not available.

CDR1 and CDR2 were assigned from the germline V gene as MDHEN and SYDVKM. CDR3 length: 15 amino acids, cysteine to phenylalanine. The kept DNA is CDR3 alone, 45 bases in frame from the first base. V sheds 5 bases and J sheds 1 base, leaving 15 bases between their ends. The library was produced with the immunoSEQ multiplex PCR assay. What TCRdb holds here is the immuneACCESS table cut down to in-frame rearrangements. Part of the clones is not present; checked against another copy, under half of the missing clones reflect an unresolved V gene, and the others are unexplained. This sample holds approximately 100,000 clones; approximately 90% were observed only once. Jointly, the top ten make up 2% to 2.5% of the sample. This specimen's treatment or condition label, per the study, means: preoperative locoregional IRX-2 cytokine immunotherapy. The samples were obtained from a phase Ib study that tested preoperative, locoregional IRX-2 cytokine immunotherapy designed to prime immune responses. The donors were early-stage breast cancer patients who were given IRX-2 prior to surgery.

The specimen comprised tumor tissue, sampled after IRX-2 immunotherapy. The chain uses TRBV28 and TRBJ2-7, and possibly TRBD1, on 6 matching bases. The sequence derives from a human donor with breast cancer. The DNA reads as follows: TGTGCCAGCAGTCTAGATGGGACACGGTCCTACGAGCAGTACTTC. This translates into CASSLDGTRSYEQYF.